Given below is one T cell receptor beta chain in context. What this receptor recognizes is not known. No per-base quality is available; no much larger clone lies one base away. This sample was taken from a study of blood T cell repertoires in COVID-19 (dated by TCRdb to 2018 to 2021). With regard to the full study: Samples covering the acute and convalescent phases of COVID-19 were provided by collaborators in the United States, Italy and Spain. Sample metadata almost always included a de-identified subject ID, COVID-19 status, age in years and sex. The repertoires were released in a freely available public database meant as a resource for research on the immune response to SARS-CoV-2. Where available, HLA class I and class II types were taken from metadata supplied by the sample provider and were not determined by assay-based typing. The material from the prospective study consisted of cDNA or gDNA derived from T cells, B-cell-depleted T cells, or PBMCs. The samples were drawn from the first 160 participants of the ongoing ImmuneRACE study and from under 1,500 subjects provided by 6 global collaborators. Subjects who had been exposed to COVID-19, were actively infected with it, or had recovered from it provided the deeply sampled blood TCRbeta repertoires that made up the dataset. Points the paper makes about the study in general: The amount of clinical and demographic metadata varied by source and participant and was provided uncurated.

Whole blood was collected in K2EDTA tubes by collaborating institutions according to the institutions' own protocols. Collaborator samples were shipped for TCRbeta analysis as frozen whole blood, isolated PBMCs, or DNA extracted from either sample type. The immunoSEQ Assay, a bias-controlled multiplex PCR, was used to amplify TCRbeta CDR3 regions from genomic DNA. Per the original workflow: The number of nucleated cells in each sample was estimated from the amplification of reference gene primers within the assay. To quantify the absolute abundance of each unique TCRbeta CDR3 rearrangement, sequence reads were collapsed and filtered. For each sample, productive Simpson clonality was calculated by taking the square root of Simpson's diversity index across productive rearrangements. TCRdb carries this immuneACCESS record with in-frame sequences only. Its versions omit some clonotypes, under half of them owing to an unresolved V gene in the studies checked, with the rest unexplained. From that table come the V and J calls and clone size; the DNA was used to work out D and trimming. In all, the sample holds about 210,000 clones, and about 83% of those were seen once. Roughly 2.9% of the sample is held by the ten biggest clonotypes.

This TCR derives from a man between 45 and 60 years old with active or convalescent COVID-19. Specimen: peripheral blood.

For the CDR3, the sequence is CASSREDGTGYNEQFF. The sequenced DNA is TGTGCCAGCAGCCGGGAAGACGGGACAGGCTACAATGAGCAGTTCTTC. The rearranged segments are TRBV2 and TRBJ2-1, and TRBD1 aligns with 8 junction nucleotides. Measured from the cysteine to the phenylalanine, the CDR3 is 16 residues long. Only the CDR3 DNA stays, 48 bases, in frame from base 1. V ends up 6 bases short and J 3 bases short, with an unmatched junction base count of 10. CDR1 SNHLY and CDR2 FYNNEI are derived from the germline V gene.